This T cell receptor beta chain was sequenced in a study of T cell repertoires in cytomegalovirus infection. Overall study results and limits: Dominating the ex vivo response were TCR beta clonotypes that were CMV-specific and HLA-C-restricted. Identification of carriers of CMV plus the relevant HLA was performed using cumulative public TCR beta family frequency.

This clonotype was seen repeatedly, ten times or more. Its antigen is unidentified. Germline V gene lookup returns CDR1 SGHVS and CDR2 FQNEAQ. With 4 bases removed from V and 1 base from J, the gap between germline ends came to 11 bases. The CDR3 is made up of 15 amino acids. TCRdb called the reads again in MiXCR, with one record for every CDR3 protein. The repertoire holds nearly 550,000 distinct CDR3 sequences, with more than 15% as singletons. The sample consisted of CD8+ T cells from PBMCs. J is TRBJ2-1 and V is TRBV7-8, with D perhaps TRBD1 (6 bases). The TCR sequence derives from a human donor in good health (CMV status not recorded). Some clones in this sample may be carry-over from other donors' samples. This CDR3 reads CASSSKRGSYNEQFF. The CDR3 DNA sequence: TGTGCCAGCAGCTCTAAGAGGGGGTCCTACAATGAGCAGTTCTTC.